The 19 T cell receptor beta chains below come from one sample, sequenced in a study of T cell responses to AZD1222 COVID-19 vaccine. Sequencing was performed with immunoSEQ multiplex PCR; in TCRdb, only in-frame clones are kept and a portion is missing. The sample has 120,000 or so clones, 86% seen once. The sample was peripheral blood, taken 28 days after the second AZD1222 dose. The receptors stem from an adult who received the AZD1222 COVID-19 vaccine.

The chain combines TRBV7-9 with TRBJ1-3, with D possibly being TRBD1 (5 bases). V shed 11 bases and J shed 2 bases, with 10 bases lying between them. The CDR3 is made up of 12 amino acids. CDR1 is SEHNR, CDR2 FQNEAQ, per germline (reference sequence). In DNA form, the CDR3 reads TGTGCCTGTCGGGGGGCTGGAAACACCATATATTTT. Encoded protein: CACRGAGNTIYF.

The CDR3 protein is CASEYKTDYGYTF. CDR3 nucleotide sequence: TGTGCCAGCGAGTACAAAACCGATTATGGCTACACCTTC. The chain joins TRBV2 to TRBJ1-2; D not certain. Germline V gene sequence: CDR1 SNHLY, CDR2 FYNNEI. The CDR3 spans 13 residues. The ends were cut back, 8 bases at V and 5 bases at J, with 15 bases in the middle.

The chain joins TRBV9 to TRBJ1-6, with TRBD1 as a possible D gene (6 bases). This CDR3 comprises 14 residues. Germline V lookup: CDR1 SGDLS, CDR2 YYNGEE. V lost 2 bases to trimming and J lost 9 bases, with 12 bases between them. CDR3 residues: CASSVSGVVSPLHF. The CDR3 bases are TGTGCCAGCAGCGTTTCAGGGGTGGTTTCACCCCTCCACTTT.

V gene TRBV27 combines with J gene TRBJ1-6; 9 nucleotides align to TRBD1. Germline CDR1 reads MNHEY; CDR2 reads SMNVEV (reference sequence). V was pared by 6 bases and J by 6 bases, with 9 bases of the junction left unmatched. CDR3 size: 16 residues. Written as DNA, the CDR3 is TGTGCCAGCAGGCGGGACAGGGAAACGATTAATTCACCCCTCCACTTT. This translates into CASRRDRETINSPLHF.

V gene TRBV6-2 or TRBV6-3 combines with J gene TRBJ1-6; 8 bases agree with TRBD1. J gave up 10 bases and V 6 bases, and 11 bases lay outside the gene matches. The CDR3 spans 15 residues. Germline CDR1 is MNHEY and CDR2 is SVGEGT. CDR3 protein: CASSTRQGSGSPLHF. The CDR3 nucleotides read TGTGCCAGCAGCACCCGACAGGGGTCAGGATCACCCCTCCACTTT.

V is TRBV25-1 and J is TRBJ1-2, with D unresolved. From germline, CDR1 is MGHDK and CDR2 SYGVNS. V lost 4 bases, J lost 6 bases, and 12 bases lay in between. CDR3 length equals 13 residues. CDR3 in DNA: TGTGCCAGCAGTGGATACGGGGAGGATGGCTACACCTTC. Its protein product is CASSGYGEDGYTF.

This rearrangement joins TRBV25-1 to TRBJ2-5; the D gene is possibly TRBD2 (6 bases). Germline V gene lookup returns CDR1 MGHDK and CDR2 SYGVNS. Trimming took off 2 bases at V and 5 bases at J, with 9 bases between the two ends. The CDR3 is 13 amino acids. CDR3 sequence: CASSEPGRETQYF. Written as DNA, the CDR3 is TGTGCCAGCAGTGAACCAGGGAGGGAGACCCAGTACTTC.

The rearrangement links TRBV2 to TRBJ1-1; D remains ambiguous. Germline CDR1 and CDR2: SNHLY and FYNNEI. V lost 3 bases and J lost 6, with 5 bases in between. The CDR3 contains 11 residues. This CDR3 is CASSDGPEAFF. The CDR3, as DNA: TGTGCCAGCAGTGATGGGCCTGAAGCTTTCTTT.

This chain connects TRBV4-1 to TRBJ2-1, with TRBD2 as a possible D gene (7 bases). The germline gives CDR1 MGHRA, CDR2 YSYEKL. CDR3 length: 15 residues. V shed 5 bases and J shed 4 bases, with 15 bases lying between them. The CDR3 DNA follows: TGCGCCAGCAGCGAAGGGCGGGGGCCGTACAATGAGCAGTTCTTC. Translating gives CASSEGRGPYNEQFF.

This rearrangement joins TRBV5-1 to TRBJ2-7; a weak D match, TRBD2 (6 bases). The V end was cut by 3 bases, the J end by 1 base, with 8 bases between. The CDR3 contains 13 residues. Germline V gene lookup returns CDR1 SGHRS and CDR2 YFSETQ. The CDR3 sequence: CASSWGGSYEQYF. The CDR3 DNA sequence: TGCGCCAGCAGCTGGGGAGGATCCTACGAGCAGTACTTC.

In this sample, this clone turned up once. The chain links TRBV6-5 to TRBJ1-5; 9 nucleotides agree with TRBD1. V gave up 6 bases and J gave up 6 bases; unmatched junction bases: 3. The germline V gene has CDR1 MNHEY and CDR2 SVGAGI. This CDR3 region has 13 residues. CDR3 DNA sequence: TGTGCCAGCAGAAAACAGGGGGCTCAGCCCCAGCATTTT. It is translated as CASRKQGAQPQHF.

The chain links TRBV5-1 to TRBJ2-3; D uncertain. Germline CDR1 is SGHRS and CDR2 is YFSETQ. This CDR3 region has 12 residues. V gave up 3 bases and J gave up 6 bases, with 8 bases separating them. The CDR3 DNA sequence: TGCGCCAGCAGCTCAGGTGAGGATACGCAGTATTTT. Residues: CASSSGEDTQYF.

This sequence joins TRBV27 and TRBJ1-5, with D possibly being TRBD1 (5 bases). The CDR3 loop spans 14 amino acids. Germline assignment: CDR1 MNHEY and CDR2 SMNVEV (reference sequence). Deletions cut 0 bases from V and 7 bases from J, with 10 bases between. As DNA, the CDR3 is TGTGCCAGCAGTTTATCGGGGGGATCGCAGCCCCAGCATTTT. It yields the protein CASSLSGGSQPQHF.

J is TRBJ2-7 and V is TRBV14; D gene uncertain. The length of the CDR3 is 13 residues. V lost 4 bases, J lost 6 bases, and 13 bases lay in between. The germline gives CDR1 SGHDN, CDR2 FVKESK. The CDR3 here is CASSPFSDFEQYF. Here the CDR3 DNA reads TGTGCCAGCAGCCCATTCAGCGACTTCGAGCAGTACTTC.

This clone was picked up one time. An end of the junction differs from the germline gene, which may be a read error. The chain carries TRBV4-2 and TRBJ2-1; D remains unclear. CDR1 LGHNA and CDR2 YNFKEQ come from the germline V gene. The CDR3 is 9 amino acids. The CDR3 loop is CASSPREVF. CDR3 sequence (DNA): TGTGCCAGCAGCCCCCGAGAGGTCTTC.

There are a few counts of this clone. The chain carries TRBV4-3 and TRBJ1-2, with D perhaps TRBD1 (5 bases). The germline V gene has CDR1 LGHNA and CDR2 YSLEER. Trimming left V 1 base short and J 4 bases short, with 13 bases between. The CDR3 is 15 residues long. The chain's CDR3 is CASSQAGGSSYGYTF. Written as DNA, the CDR3 is TGCGCCAGCAGCCAAGCCGGGGGTTCTAGCTATGGCTACACCTTC.

The genes are TRBV24-1 and TRBJ2-2; 15 bases align to TRBD2. CDR1 is KGHDR, CDR2 SFDVKD, per germline. CDR3 length equals 19 residues. The junction had 10 bases not matched to a gene; V was cut back by 5 bases and J by 4 bases. CDR3: CATSARGTSGGHGTGELFF. CDR3 in DNA: TGTGCCACCAGTGCCAGAGGGACTAGCGGGGGGCACGGCACCGGGGAGCTGTTTTTT.

For this clone: The same CDR3 arises from other DNA sequences in this sample as well. J is TRBJ2-5 and V is TRBV5-1; weak D call: TRBD2 (5 bases). The CDR3 extends over 13 amino acids. V lost 7 bases and J lost 2, with 12 bases in between. CDR1 and CDR2 from the germline V gene are SGHRS and YFSETQ. Here the CDR3 reads CASSWTGQETQYF. Written as DNA, the CDR3 is TGCGCCAGCTCCTGGACGGGACAAGAGACCCAGTACTTC.

This sequence joins TRBV7-2 and TRBJ2-5; D not resolved. This CDR3 has 14 amino acids. Germline CDR1 and CDR2: SGHTA and FQGNSA. The germline V and J ends were trimmed by 2 bases and 5 bases, with 12 bases remaining between them. CDR3 protein: CASSLSGVHETQYF. CDR3 DNA: TGTGCCAGCAGCTTAAGTGGGGTTCATGAGACCCAGTACTTC.